What follows are 27 T cell receptor beta chains derived from one specimen sequenced in a study of beta chain features in type 1 diabetes. Regarding the study as a whole: In all four CD4+ subsets, TCRB CDR3 length was significantly, moderately reduced in type 1 diabetes.

No antigen is known for these receptors. The whole isolated RNA underwent reverse transcription, so sequencing captured expressed TCRB transcripts. Generated by immunoSEQ multiplex PCR, the TCRdb table keeps only in-frame clones and is missing some. This sample carries about 41,000 clones, 65% to 80% of them seen once, and the ten largest clones take around 1.7%. The sample comprised Tregs from blood. The receptor source for this set is a man between 25 and 39 years old with type 1 diabetes. Some clones in this sample may be carry-over from other donors' samples.

This clone was recorded a few times. The chain carries TRBV6-1 and TRBJ1-1; D perhaps matches TRBD1 (5 bases). Trimming left V 7 bases short and J 5 bases short, with 14 bases between. CDR3 size: 13 residues. Germline V CDR1 and CDR2: MNHNS, SASEGT. As DNA, the CDR3 is TGTGCCAGCAACGGACACGGGTTGACTGAAGCTTTCTTT. This gives the protein CASNGHGLTEAFF.

The table lists this clone with a few counts. The chain is built from TRBV7-9 and TRBJ1-1; 8 bases are a match to TRBD1. This CDR3 is built from 14 residues. Looked up from germline, CDR1 is SEHNR and CDR2 is FQNEAQ (reference sequence). With 3 bases clipped from V and 3 bases from J, the junction kept 3 bases outside the gene matches. The CDR3 loop reads CASSLDRADTEAFF. The CDR3 DNA follows: TGTGCCAGCAGCTTGGACAGGGCGGACACTGAAGCTTTCTTT.

V is TRBV19 and J is TRBJ2-1, with 10 bases that match TRBD1. V shed 6 bases and J 13 bases; nucleotides not matched to a gene: 12. The CDR3 is 14 residues long. Germline loops: CDR1 LNHDA, CDR2 SQIVND (reference sequence). The chain's CDR3 is CASSPPGQGFLQFF. CDR3 sequence (DNA): TGTGCCAGTAGCCCTCCGGGACAGGGGTTTCTACAGTTCTTC. The full variable domain, in which reference TRBV19 and TRBJ2-1 provide the parts outside the CDR3, is DGGITQSPKYLFRKEGQNVTLSCEQNLNHDAMYWYRQDPGQGLRLIYYSQIVNDFQKGDIAEGYSVSREKKESFPLTVTSAQKNPTAFYLCASSPPGQGFLQFFGPGTRLTVL.

The chain has TRBV7-8 and TRBJ2-1; TRBD2 agrees at 8 bases. The ends lost 7 bases at V and 15 bases at J; junction bases unmatched: 5. From germline, CDR1 is SGHVS and CDR2 FQNEAQ. The CDR3 consists of 10 residues. This chain's CDR3 is CASKAGGLFF. As DNA, the CDR3 is TGTGCCAGCAAGGCGGGGGGACTGTTCTTC. The entire variable domain, with the rest obtained from reference TRBV7-8 and TRBJ2-1, is as follows: GAGVSQSPRYKVAKRGQDVALRCDPISGHVSLFWYQQALGQGPEFLTYFQNEAQLDKSGLPSDRFFAERPEGSVSTLKIQRTQQEDSAVYLCASKAGGLFFGPGTRLTVL.

The gene calls are TRBV10-3 and TRBJ1-1; 8 nucleotides match TRBD1. V was pared by 11 bases and J by 4 bases, with 9 bases of the junction left unmatched. Germline-derived CDR1 and CDR2 are ENHRY and SYGVKD. The CDR3 is 13 amino acids. The CDR3 sequence is CAAKGQESTEAFF. CDR3 sequence (DNA): TGTGCCGCCAAGGGACAGGAGAGCACTGAAGCTTTCTTT.

The chain is built from TRBV29-1 and TRBJ2-1, with D possibly matching TRBD2 (7 bases). Trimming stripped 7 bases from V and 0 bases from J, with 19 bases between. The CDR3 extends over 16 amino acids. Looked up from germline, CDR1 is SQVTM and CDR2 is ANQGSEA. The CDR3 nucleotides are TGCAGCGGGGGGGGCGGATCCGAAACCTCCTACAATGAGCAGTTCTTC. Translation gives CSGGGGSETSYNEQFF.

This clone was seen only once. The chain is built from TRBV27 and TRBJ2-7, with a weak D call TRBD2 (6 bases). The CDR3 is 13 residues long. Deletions cut 6 bases from V and 3 bases from J, with 12 bases between. Germline V gene sequence: CDR1 MNHEY, CDR2 SMNVEV (reference sequence). The CDR3 bases are TGTGCCAGCAGGGTTAGCGGCAGCTACGAGCAGTACTTC. It codes for CASRVSGSYEQYF.

Notes on this clone: The junction shows a germline mismatch at one end, possibly a read error. This chain joins TRBV7-7 and TRBJ2-1, with 10 bases aligning to TRBD1. CDR3 length: 13 residues. The germline V gene encodes CDR1 SSHAT and CDR2 FNYEAQ (reference sequence). The CDR3 protein is CASSTDRGNEQFF. Written as DNA, the CDR3 is TGTGCTAGCAGCACGGACAGGGGGAATGAGCAGTTCTTC.

This clone was seen only once. The chain carries TRBV11-1 and TRBJ2-7, with a tentative D call TRBD1 (6 bases). The V end was cut by 4 bases, the J end by 4 bases, with 11 bases between. The CDR3 is 13 residues long. Germline V gene data show CDR1 as SGHAT and CDR2 as FQDESV (reference sequence). The CDR3 loop reads CASSWTALYEQYF. The CDR3 DNA reads as TGTGCCAGCAGCTGGACAGCCTTATACGAGCAGTACTTC.

This clone was counted only a few times. The chain uses TRBV7-3 and TRBJ2-1; D gene ambiguous. Germline V gene lookup returns CDR1 SGHTA and CDR2 FQGTGA. CDR3 length equals 16 residues. Trimming stripped 1 base from V and 0 bases from J, with 10 bases between. The CDR3 bases are TGTGCCAGCAGCTTAAGCGGCGCTAGCTCCTACAATGAGCAGTTCTTC. Residues: CASSLSGASSYNEQFF.

This clone was detected a few times. The CDR3 DNA sequence: TGTGCCAGCAGCCAACAGGGCGGCCAGCCCCAGCATTTT. This translates into CASSQQGGQPQHF. This chain joins TRBV7-9 and TRBJ1-5; possibly TRBD1 for D (6 bases). Per germline, CDR1 SEHNR and CDR2 FQNEAQ (reference sequence). CDR3 length: 13 amino acids. The V gene lost 5 bases and the J gene lost 7 bases, with 12 bases spanning the gap.

The rearrangement links TRBV6-1 to TRBJ1-2, with D uncertain. CDR1 and CDR2 from the germline V gene are MNHNS and SASEGT. CDR3 length: 13 residues. Trimming took off 1 base at V and 6 bases at J, with 9 bases between the two ends. In DNA form, the CDR3 reads TGTGCCAGCAGTGAAGTAACTCGCCATGGCTACACCTTC. Encoded protein: CASSEVTRHGYTF.

The V call is TRBV18, the J call TRBJ2-1; 8 bases fit TRBD2. This CDR3 contains 17 residues. The germline V gene has CDR1 KGHSH and CDR2 LQKENI. V shed 3 bases, J shed 0 bases, and the junction held 7 bases outside the gene matches. Here the CDR3 reads CASSPRTSRGSYNEQFF. The DNA for the CDR3 is TGTGCCAGCTCACCGAGGACTAGCAGGGGCTCCTACAATGAGCAGTTCTTC.

The chain carries TRBV7-2 and TRBJ1-4; D is perhaps TRBD1 (5 bases). The CDR3 length is 15 residues. The V gene lost 5 bases and the J gene lost 0 bases, with 10 bases spanning the gap. The germline V gene encodes CDR1 SGHTA and CDR2 FQGNSA. CDR3 coding DNA: TGTGCCAGCAGCAGACAGATTGCAACTAATGAAAAACTGTTTTTT. Protein product: CASSRQIATNEKLFF.

Only a few counts were recorded for this clone. This chain uses TRBV5-1 with TRBJ2-2, with D tentatively TRBD1 (6 bases). This CDR3 region has 16 residues. V was clipped by 4 bases and J by 5 bases, with 18 bases between them. Germline lookup yields CDR1 SGHRS and CDR2 YFSETQ. CDR3 bases: TGCGCCAGCAGCCTAGATTCCAGGGGTTGGACCGGGGAGCTGTTTTTT. Its protein is CASSLDSRGWTGELFF.

The rearrangement joins TRBV18 to TRBJ1-2; D gene uncertain. Germline CDR1 and CDR2: KGHSH and LQKENI. V lost 3 bases to trimming and J lost 5 bases, with 22 bases between them. The CDR3 totals 17 residues. The DNA of the CDR3 is TGTGCCAGCTCACCCGAGGGCAGGCCGGTGACATTTTATGGCTACACCTTC. It is translated as CASSPEGRPVTFYGYTF.

This clone was found a few times. The V and J genes are TRBV27 and TRBJ2-7; TRBD2 matches at 7 bases. Germline V gene data show CDR1 as MNHEY and CDR2 as SMNVEV (reference sequence). The CDR3 has 20 amino acids. The ends lost 8 bases at V and 2 bases at J; junction bases unmatched: 27. The CDR3 reads CASATGRRGLRLSLTYEQYF. The CDR3 DNA is TGTGCCAGCGCTACCGGCCGGAGGGGACTACGATTGTCCTTAACCTACGAGCAGTACTTC.

The chain's CDR3 is CASSLARLAGGRRIQETQYF. The CDR3 nucleotides read TGCGCCAGCAGCTTGGCCCGACTAGCGGGGGGCCGGAGAATCCAAGAGACCCAGTACTTC. This chain links TRBV5-1 with TRBJ2-5; TRBD2 agrees at 13 bases. The CDR3 runs 20 residues. The germline V gene has CDR1 SGHRS and CDR2 YFSETQ. The J segment lost 1 base and the V segment lost 0 bases, leaving 12 bases of the junction unmatched.

The chain combines TRBV6-6 with TRBJ1-2; a possible D gene is TRBD1 (6 bases). Germline V gene sequence: CDR1 MNHNY, CDR2 SVGAGI (reference sequence). Trimming stripped 8 bases from V and 4 bases from J, with 20 bases between. This CDR3 is 15 amino acids long. CDR3 protein: CASRTHDRPVYGYTF. The CDR3 nucleotides are TGTGCCAGCCGTACCCATGACAGGCCTGTCTATGGCTACACCTTC.

This clone appeared a few times. This chain joins TRBV5-1 and TRBJ2-2; the D is unclear. The CDR3 runs to 15 residues. Germline-derived CDR1 and CDR2 are SGHRS and YFSETQ. V lost 0 bases to trimming and J lost 0 bases, with 6 bases between them. CDR3 sequence: CASSLGQTNTGELFF. The CDR3 DNA follows: TGCGCCAGCAGCTTGGGTCAGACGAACACCGGGGAGCTGTTTTTT. The full variable domain, with the rest looked up from reference TRBV5-1 and TRBJ2-2, is KAGVTQTPRYLIKTRGQQVTLSCSPISGHRSVSWYQQTPGQGLQFLFEYFSETQRNKGNFPGRFSGRQFSNSRSEMNVSTLELGDSALYLCASSLGQTNTGELFFGEGSRLTVL.

This clone has a handful of counts. The chain employs TRBV6-5 and TRBJ2-3; possible D gene TRBD2, 7 bases. Germline V gene data show CDR1 as MNHEY and CDR2 as SVGAGI. Between the trimmed V and J ends, which lost 5 bases and 4 bases, there was a span of 13 bases. This CDR3 region has 14 residues. CDR3 in amino acids: CASSIQGGADTQYF. Written as DNA, the CDR3 is TGTGCCAGCAGTATCCAAGGGGGGGCAGATACGCAGTATTTT.

J is TRBJ1-1 and V is TRBV10-3; the D is unclear. From germline, CDR1 is ENHRY and CDR2 SYGVKD. Trimming left V 3 bases short and J 1 base short, with 6 bases between. The CDR3 has 13 residues. The CDR3 DNA is TGTGCCATCAGTGACAATCCGAACACTGAAGCTTTCTTT. Translated: CAISDNPNTEAFF.

With respect to this clone: This is likely a read error, given that the CDR3 carries no conserved phenylalanine or tryptophan at its end. V is TRBV6-6 and J is TRBJ1-2, with D possibly TRBD1 on 5 matching bases. The germline V gene encodes CDR1 MNHNY and CDR2 SVGAGI (reference sequence). Trimming stripped 0 bases from V and 6 bases from J, with 11 bases between. This CDR3 region has 14 residues. This chain's CDR3 is CASSYSRGVNGYTV. The CDR3 coding sequence is TGTGCCAGCAGTTACTCCCGGGGGGTCAATGGCTACACCGTC.

The count of this clone is one. J is TRBJ1-2 and V is TRBV6-5; no reliable D call. Trimming removed 5 bases from V and 5 bases from J, with 9 bases in between. CDR3 length: 12 amino acids. Germline loops: CDR1 MNHEY, CDR2 SVGAGI. The CDR3 DNA reads as TGTGCCAGCAGTGCCGGGAGTTATGGCTACACCTTC. Amino acids: CASSAGSYGYTF.

The rearrangement joins TRBV19 to TRBJ2-7; D is possibly TRBD1 (6 bases). The CDR3 runs 13 residues. The germline gives CDR1 LNHDA, CDR2 SQIVND (reference sequence). V gave up 8 bases and J gave up 1 base, with 12 bases separating them. In nucleotides, the CDR3 is TGTGCCAGTGGACTGACAGGATCCTACGAGCAGTACTTC. Its translation is CASGLTGSYEQYF.

J is TRBJ2-7 and V is TRBV11-2; D call uncertain. Trimming pared 3 bases from V and 0 bases from J, leaving 3 bases between. The CDR3 loop spans 12 amino acids. Germline V lookup: CDR1 SGHAT, CDR2 FQNNGV. The CDR3 DNA reads as TGTGCCAGCAGCTTCAGCTCCTACGAGCAGTACTTC. Protein sequence: CASSFSSYEQYF.

The sample holds a few counts of this clone. The chain combines TRBV29-1 with TRBJ1-5; D is perhaps TRBD1 (6 bases). The CDR3 covers 12 residues. Germline V lookup: CDR1 SQVTM, CDR2 ANQGSEA. V was clipped by 4 bases and J by 3 bases, with 7 bases between them. CDR3 in amino acids: CSVGQANQPQHF. As DNA, the CDR3 is TGCAGCGTTGGACAGGCCAATCAGCCCCAGCATTTT.